This T cell receptor beta chain was found in a study of cytomegalovirus exposure and HLA in healthy donors. The study's findings and limits: Reportedly, HLA-A and HLA-B alleles of most subjects were accurately predicted from TCR beta. The majority of TCR sequences were rare, yet some public TCRs appeared in many donors.

It was with 60 Vbeta and 13 Jbeta primers that the PCR ran. Profiled with immunoSEQ multiplex PCR; TCRdb holds only in-frame clones, not every one. The sample lists around 37,000 clones, around two thirds occurring once. The CDR3 is 13 amino acids. Per germline, CDR1 MNHNS and CDR2 SASEGT. The V and J ends lost 2 bases and 4 bases respectively, with 8 bases between them. Worth noting for this clone: Its antigen is unidentified.

Sample: PBMCs. The chain recombines TRBV6-1 with TRBJ1-2, with D possibly matching TRBD1 (5 bases). The sequence came from a man aged 25-45 years in good health and CMV-seronegative. The CDR3 nucleotides are TGTGCCAGCAGTGAAAAAACAGGCTATGGCTACACCTTC. Amino acid sequence: CASSEKTGYGYTF.